This T cell receptor (beta chain) was identified during a study of blood T cell repertoires in COVID-19. Study summary: Spain, Italy and the United States supplied samples that represented acute and convalescent COVID-19. In each case, the material was cDNA or gDNA derived from T cells, B-cell-depleted T cells, or PBMCs.

Original processing methods: By means of reference gene primer amplification, nucleated cell counts were estimated. Assay used: immunoSEQ multiplex PCR; TCRdb lists only in-frame clones, some missing. The DNA was the basis for D and trimming; V, J and clone size are from that table. The sample shows tens of thousands of clones, approximately 92% of them seen only once. Germline assignment: CDR1 SGHTS and CDR2 YDEGEE. The CDR3 covers 14 residues. Deletions cut 0 bases from V and 0 bases from J, with 6 bases between. The chain combines TRBV5-8 with TRBJ1-1; D ambiguous. Specimen: peripheral blood. The source of this sequence is a human donor with active COVID-19. The donor label of this sample is uncertain. In DNA form, the CDR3 reads TGTGCCAGCAGCTTGGACGGGTTGAACACTGAAGCTTTCTTT. Protein product: CASSLDGLNTEAFF.